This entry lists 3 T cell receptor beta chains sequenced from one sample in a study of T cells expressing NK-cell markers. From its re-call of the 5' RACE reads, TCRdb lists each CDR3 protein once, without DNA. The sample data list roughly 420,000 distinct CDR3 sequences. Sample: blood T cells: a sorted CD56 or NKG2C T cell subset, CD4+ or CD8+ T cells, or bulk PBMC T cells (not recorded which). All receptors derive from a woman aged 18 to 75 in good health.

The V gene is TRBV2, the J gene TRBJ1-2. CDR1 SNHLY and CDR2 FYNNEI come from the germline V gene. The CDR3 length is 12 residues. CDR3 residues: CASSYHNYGYTF.

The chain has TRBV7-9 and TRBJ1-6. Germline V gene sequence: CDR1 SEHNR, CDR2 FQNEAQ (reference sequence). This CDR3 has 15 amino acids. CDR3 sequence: CASSLTGLPESPLHF. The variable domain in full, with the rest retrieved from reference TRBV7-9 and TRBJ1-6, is DTGVSQNPRHKITKRGQNVTFRCDPISEHNRLYWYRQTLGQGPEFLTYFQNEAQLEKSRLLSDRFSAERPKGSFSTLEIQRTEQGDSAMYLCASSLTGLPESPLHFGNGTRLTVT.

CDR3 region: CASSAGPDTQYF. This chain links TRBV5-4 with TRBJ2-3; there is no DNA to check the TCRdb D call of TRBD2. Germline V gene lookup returns CDR1 SGHNT and CDR2 YYREEE (reference sequence). The CDR3 contains 12 residues.